This T cell receptor beta chain appears in the sequencing data of a study of cytomegalovirus exposure and HLA in healthy donors. Turning to the study itself: Approximately 77 million unique TCRs from HLA-typed donors were held in an early release of data.

Use of 60 Vbeta and 13 Jbeta primers characterized the PCR. Assay: immunoSEQ multiplex PCR; the TCRdb copy retains only in-frame clones and omits some. This table holds fewer than 150,000 clones. General observations from the study: Reports showed the classifier diagnosing cytomegalovirus status with high specificity and sensitivity. Based on reports, TCR beta sequences accurately predicted HLA-A and HLA-B alleles for most subjects.

The CDR3 extends over 17 amino acids. V lost 5 bases and J lost 2; bases outside the gene matches: 11. Germline V CDR1 and CDR2: SEHNR, FQNEAQ (reference sequence). About this clone: Its cognate antigen is unknown.

This sequence originates from a woman in her sixties or seventies in good health and CMV-seronegative. J is TRBJ1-4 and V is TRBV7-9; 7 nucleotides line up with TRBD1. The sequenced sample consisted of PBMCs. The CDR3: CASSPGQVWGTNEKLFF. CDR3 bases: TGTGCCAGCAGCCCCGGACAGGTCTGGGGGACTAATGAAAAACTGTTTTTT.